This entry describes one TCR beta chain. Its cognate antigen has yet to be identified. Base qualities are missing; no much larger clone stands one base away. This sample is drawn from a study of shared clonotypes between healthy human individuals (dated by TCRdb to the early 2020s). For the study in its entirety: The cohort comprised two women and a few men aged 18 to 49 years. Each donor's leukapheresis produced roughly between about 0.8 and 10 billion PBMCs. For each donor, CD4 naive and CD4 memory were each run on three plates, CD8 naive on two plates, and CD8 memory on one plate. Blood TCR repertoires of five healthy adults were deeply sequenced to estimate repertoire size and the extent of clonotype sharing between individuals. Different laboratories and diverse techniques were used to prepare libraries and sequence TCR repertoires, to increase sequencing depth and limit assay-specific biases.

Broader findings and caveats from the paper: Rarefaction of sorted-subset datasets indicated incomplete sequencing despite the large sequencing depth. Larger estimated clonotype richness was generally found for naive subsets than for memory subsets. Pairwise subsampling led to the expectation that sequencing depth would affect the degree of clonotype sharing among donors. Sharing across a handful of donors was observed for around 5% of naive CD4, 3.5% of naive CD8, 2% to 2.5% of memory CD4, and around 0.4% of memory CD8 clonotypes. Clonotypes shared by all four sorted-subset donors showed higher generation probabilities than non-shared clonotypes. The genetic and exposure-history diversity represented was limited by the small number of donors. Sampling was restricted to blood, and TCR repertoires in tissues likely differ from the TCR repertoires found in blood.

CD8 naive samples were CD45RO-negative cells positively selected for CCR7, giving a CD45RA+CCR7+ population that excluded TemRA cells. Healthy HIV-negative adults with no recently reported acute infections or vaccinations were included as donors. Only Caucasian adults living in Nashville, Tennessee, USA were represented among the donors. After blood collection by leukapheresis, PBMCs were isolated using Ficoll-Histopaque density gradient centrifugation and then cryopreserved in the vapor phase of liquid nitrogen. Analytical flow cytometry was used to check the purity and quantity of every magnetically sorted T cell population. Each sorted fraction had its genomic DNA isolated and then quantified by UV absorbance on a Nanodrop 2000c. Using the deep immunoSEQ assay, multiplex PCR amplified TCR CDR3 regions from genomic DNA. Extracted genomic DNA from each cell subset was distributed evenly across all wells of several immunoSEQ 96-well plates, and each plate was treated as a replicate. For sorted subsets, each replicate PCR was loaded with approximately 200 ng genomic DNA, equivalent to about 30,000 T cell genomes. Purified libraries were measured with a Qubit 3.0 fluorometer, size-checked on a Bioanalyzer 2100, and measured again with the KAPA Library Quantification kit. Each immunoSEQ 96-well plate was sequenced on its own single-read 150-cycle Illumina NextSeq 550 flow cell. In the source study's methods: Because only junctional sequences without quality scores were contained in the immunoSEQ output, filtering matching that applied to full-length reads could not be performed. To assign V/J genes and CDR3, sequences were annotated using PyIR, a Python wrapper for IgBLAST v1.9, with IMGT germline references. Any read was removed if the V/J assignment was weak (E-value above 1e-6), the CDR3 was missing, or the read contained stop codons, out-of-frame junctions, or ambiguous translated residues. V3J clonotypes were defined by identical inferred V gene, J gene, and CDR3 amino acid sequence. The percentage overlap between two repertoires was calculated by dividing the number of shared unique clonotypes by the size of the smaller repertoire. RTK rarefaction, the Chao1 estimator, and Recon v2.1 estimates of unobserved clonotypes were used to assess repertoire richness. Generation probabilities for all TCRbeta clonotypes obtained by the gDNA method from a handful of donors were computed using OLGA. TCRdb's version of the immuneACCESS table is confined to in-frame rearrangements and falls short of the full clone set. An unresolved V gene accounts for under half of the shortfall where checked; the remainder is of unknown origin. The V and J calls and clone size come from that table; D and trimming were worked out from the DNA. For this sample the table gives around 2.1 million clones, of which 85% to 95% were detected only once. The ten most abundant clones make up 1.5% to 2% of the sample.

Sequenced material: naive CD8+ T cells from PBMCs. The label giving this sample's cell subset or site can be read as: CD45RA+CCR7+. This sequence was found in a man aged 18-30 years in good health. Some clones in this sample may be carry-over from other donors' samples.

The CDR3 reads CATTLGQANYGYTF. The DNA sequence reads TGTGCCACTACTCTTGGACAGGCTAACTATGGCTACACCTTC. The receptor chain draws on TRBV5-8 and TRBJ1-2, and TRBD1 aligns with 7 junction nucleotides. Taken from cysteine to phenylalanine, the CDR3 has 14 residues. Only CDR3 DNA is held: 42 bases, read in frame from base 1. From a lookup of the germline V gene, CDR1 and CDR2 are SGHTS and YDEGEE. V loses 9 bases at its end and J loses 0 bases; junction bases beyond the gene matches: 8.